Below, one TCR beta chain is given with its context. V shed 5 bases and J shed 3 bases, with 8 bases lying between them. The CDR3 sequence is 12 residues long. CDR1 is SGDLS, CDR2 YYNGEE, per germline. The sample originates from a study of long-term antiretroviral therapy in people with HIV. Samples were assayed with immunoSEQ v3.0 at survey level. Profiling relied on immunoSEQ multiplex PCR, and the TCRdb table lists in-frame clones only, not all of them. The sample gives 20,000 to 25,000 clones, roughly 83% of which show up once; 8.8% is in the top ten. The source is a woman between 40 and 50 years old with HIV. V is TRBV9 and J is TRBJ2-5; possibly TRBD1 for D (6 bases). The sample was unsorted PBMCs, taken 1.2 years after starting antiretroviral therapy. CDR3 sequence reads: CASSRTEETQYF. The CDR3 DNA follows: TGTGCCAGCAGTCGGACAGAAGAGACCCAGTACTTC.